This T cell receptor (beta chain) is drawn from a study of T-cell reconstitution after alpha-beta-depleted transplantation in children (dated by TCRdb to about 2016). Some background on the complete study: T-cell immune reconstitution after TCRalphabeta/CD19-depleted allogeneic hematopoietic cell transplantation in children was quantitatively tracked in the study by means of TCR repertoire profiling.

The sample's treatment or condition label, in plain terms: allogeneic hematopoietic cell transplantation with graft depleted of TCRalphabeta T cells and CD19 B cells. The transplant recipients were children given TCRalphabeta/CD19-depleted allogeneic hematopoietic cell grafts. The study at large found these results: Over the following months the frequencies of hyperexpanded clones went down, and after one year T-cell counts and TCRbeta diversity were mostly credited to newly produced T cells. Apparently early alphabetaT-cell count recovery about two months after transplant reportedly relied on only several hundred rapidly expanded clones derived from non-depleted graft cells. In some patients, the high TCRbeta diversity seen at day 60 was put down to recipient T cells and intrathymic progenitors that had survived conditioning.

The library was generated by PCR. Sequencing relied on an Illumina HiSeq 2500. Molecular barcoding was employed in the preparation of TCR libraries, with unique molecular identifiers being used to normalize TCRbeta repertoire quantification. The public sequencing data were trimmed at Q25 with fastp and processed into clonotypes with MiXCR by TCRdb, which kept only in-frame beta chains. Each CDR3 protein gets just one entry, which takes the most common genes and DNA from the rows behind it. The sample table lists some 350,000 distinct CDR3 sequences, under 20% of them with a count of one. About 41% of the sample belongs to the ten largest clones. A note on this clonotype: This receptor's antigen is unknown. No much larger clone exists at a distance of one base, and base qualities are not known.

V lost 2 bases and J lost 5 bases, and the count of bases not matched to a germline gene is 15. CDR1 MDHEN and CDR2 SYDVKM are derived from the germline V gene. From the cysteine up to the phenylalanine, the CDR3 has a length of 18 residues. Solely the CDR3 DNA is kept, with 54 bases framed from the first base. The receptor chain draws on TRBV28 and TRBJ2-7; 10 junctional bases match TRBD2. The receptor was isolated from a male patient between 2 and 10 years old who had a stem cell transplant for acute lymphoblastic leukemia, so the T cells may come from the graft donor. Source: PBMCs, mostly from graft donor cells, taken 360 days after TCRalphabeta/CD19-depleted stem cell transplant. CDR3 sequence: CASSLRPFRAGGFDEQYF. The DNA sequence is TGTGCCAGCAGTTTACGCCCCTTCCGAGCGGGAGGGTTTGACGAGCAGTACTTC. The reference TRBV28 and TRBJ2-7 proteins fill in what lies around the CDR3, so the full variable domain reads DVKVTQSSRYLVKRTGEKVFLECVQDMDHENMFWYRQDPGLGLRLIYFSYDVKMKEKGDIPEGYSVSREKKERFSLILESASTNQTSMYLCASSLRPFRAGGFDEQYFGPGTRLTVT.